A selection of T cell receptor beta chains follows, all from one sample in a study of blood T cell repertoires in COVID-19. Generated by immunoSEQ multiplex PCR, the TCRdb table keeps only in-frame clones and is missing some. The repertoire includes roughly 330,000 clones, around 89% of them detected once, and around 6.6% sits in the top ten. Sequencing used peripheral blood. The receptor source for this set is a man younger than 35 who had recovered from COVID-19. Both conserved end residues are part of each CDR3. A D gene is named only where the DNA matches it firmly. Not every row has a clone size; where given, it reads once, few, many or a size class.

len	d_gene	v_gene	abundance	j_gene	CDR3aa	CDR3nt
13	-	TRBV7-3	-	TRBJ1-1	CASSEDMNTEAFF	TGTGCCAGCAGCGAGGACATGAACACTGAAGCTTTCTTT
15	TRBD1	TRBV2	-	TRBJ1-3	CASRPMDRGGNTIYF	TGTGCCAGCAGACCCATGGACAGGGGTGGAAACACCATATATTTT
13	-	TRBV6-5	-	TRBJ1-2	CASRSTGYYGYTF	TGTGCCAGCAGGTCTACAGGGTACTATGGCTACACCTTC
16	-	TRBV2	few	TRBJ2-2	CASSRDNPGIGGELFF	TGTGCCAGCAGTAGGGACAACCCCGGGATTGGCGGGGAGCTGTTTTTT
15	TRBD2	TRBV7-3	-	TRBJ2-5	CASSSGTSGSETQYF	TGTGCCAGCAGCTCGGGGACTAGCGGATCGGAGACCCAGTACTTC
14	TRBD2	TRBV9	-	TRBJ2-5	CASSFGLVGETQYF	TGTGCCAGCAGCTTCGGACTAGTTGGAGAGACCCAGTACTTC
16	-	TRBV4-1	-	TRBJ1-6	CASSQDWQGYNSPLHF	TGCGCCAGCAGCCAAGACTGGCAGGGCTATAATTCACCCCTCCACTTT
14	TRBD1	TRBV2	few	TRBJ1-2	CASRRDSLFYGYTF	TGTGCCAGCAGGAGGGACAGCCTCTTCTATGGCTACACCTTC
14	TRBD1	TRBV6-5	-	TRBJ1-1	CASSYVGQGAEAFF	TGTGCCAGCAGTTATGTGGGACAGGGGGCTGAAGCTTTCTTT
15	TRBD1	TRBV2	-	TRBJ1-1	CASSTQGGVSTEAFF	TGTGCCAGCAGTACGCAGGGGGGAGTGAGCACTGAAGCTTTCTTT
14	-	TRBV5-1	-	TRBJ2-7	CASSLFQGNYEQYF	TGCGCCAGCAGCTTGTTCCAGGGAAACTACGAGCAGTACTTC
14	TRBD1	TRBV27	-	TRBJ2-7	CASSWGTGAYEQYF	TGTGCCAGCAGTTGGGGGACAGGGGCGTACGAGCAGTACTTC
14	-	TRBV7-3	-	TRBJ2-1	CASTSGLPYNEQFF	TGTGCCAGCACCTCGGGACTCCCCTACAATGAGCAGTTCTTC
13	TRBD1	TRBV5-4	-	TRBJ1-1	CASSLGGQGGAFF	TGTGCCAGCAGCTTGGGGGGACAGGGGGGTGCTTTCTTT
18	TRBD2	TRBV7-7	-	TRBJ2-5	CASSQGATSGGGQETQYF	TGTGCTAGCAGCCAAGGGGCGACTAGCGGGGGGGGCCAAGAGACCCAGTACTTC
17	TRBD2	TRBV3-1/TRBV3-2	-	TRBJ2-2	CASSQGIAGVNTGELFF	TGTGCCAGCAGCCAAGGAATAGCGGGGGTGAACACCGGGGAGCTGTTTTTT
16	-	TRBV7-2	-	TRBJ2-5	CASSLVGGGSGETQYF	TGTGCCAGCAGCTTAGTTGGCGGGGGCTCAGGGGAGACCCAGTACTTC
14	-	TRBV19	-	TRBJ2-1	CASSMPGTNNEQFF	TGTGCCAGTAGTATGCCCGGAACTAACAATGAGCAGTTCTTC
15	-	TRBV6-5	-	TRBJ1-1	CASSYSMRQNTEAFF	TGTGCCAGCAGTTACTCGATGCGACAGAACACTGAAGCTTTCTTT
15	-	TRBV27	-	TRBJ2-1	CASRLAMWPYNEQFF	TGTGCCAGCAGGCTAGCGATGTGGCCCTACAATGAGCAGTTCTTC
14	TRBD1	TRBV2	-	TRBJ1-4	CASSEGQGDEKLFF	TGTGCCAGCAGTGAGGGACAGGGGGATGAAAAACTGTTTTTT
13	TRBD1	TRBV6-5	-	TRBJ2-1	CASSRTGYNEQFF	TGTGCCAGCAGTAGGACAGGCTACAATGAGCAGTTCTTC
15	-	TRBV27	-	TRBJ2-7	CASSVGLATRYEQYF	TGTGCCAGCAGTGTAGGCCTAGCGACCCGCTACGAGCAGTACTTC
15	TRBD1	TRBV5-1	-	TRBJ1-2	CASSIGQGEAYGYTF	TGCGCCAGCAGCATCGGACAGGGTGAGGCCTATGGCTACACCTTC
15	-	TRBV7-2	-	TRBJ1-5	CASSMNAGGNQPQHF	TGTGCCAGCAGCATGAACGCGGGCGGCAATCAGCCCCAGCATTTT
15	-	TRBV5-1	-	TRBJ1-6	CASSATGTYNSPLHF	TGCGCCAGCAGCGCAACCGGGACATATAATTCACCCCTCCACTTT
13	TRBD2	TRBV27	-	TRBJ2-2	CASRTRTTGELFF	TGTGCCAGCCGGACTAGGACGACCGGGGAGCTGTTTTTT
15	TRBD1	TRBV7-9	many	TRBJ2-7	CASSSRQGADYEQYF	TGTGCCAGCAGCTCGAGACAGGGGGCGGATTACGAGCAGTACTTC
13	TRBD1	TRBV7-2	-	TRBJ1-2	CASSLQGAYGYTF	TGTGCCAGCAGCTTACAGGGGGCCTATGGCTACACCTTC
16	-	TRBV19	-	TRBJ2-6	CASSIADFSGANVLTF	TGTGCCAGTAGTATTGCGGACTTCTCTGGGGCCAACGTCCTGACTTTC
13	-	TRBV11-2	-	TRBJ1-5	CASSLGGDQPQHF	TGTGCCAGCAGCTTAGGAGGAGATCAGCCCCAGCATTTT
16	TRBD2	TRBV7-2	-	TRBJ2-3	CASAKEGTSGFLQQYF	TGTGCCAGCGCGAAAGAGGGGACTAGCGGTTTTCTGCAGCAGTATTTT
16	TRBD2	TRBV11-3	-	TRBJ2-2	CASSTGTSGNTGELFF	TGTGCCAGCAGTACCGGGACTAGCGGAAACACCGGGGAGCTGTTTTTT
17	TRBD1	TRBV6-4	few	TRBJ2-7	CASSDSTRTGNSYEQYF	TGTGCCAGCAGTGACTCGACAAGGACAGGGAATTCCTACGAGCAGTACTTC
17	TRBD2	TRBV4-2	-	TRBJ2-3	CASSQEGPGGAPDTQYF	TGTGCCAGCAGCCAAGAAGGTCCGGGGGGGGCCCCAGATACGCAGTATTTT
14	TRBD1	TRBV6-5	-	TRBJ1-4	CASSLGQINEKLFF	TGTGCCAGCAGCTTGGGACAGATTAATGAAAAACTGTTTTTT
16	-	TRBV5-1	-	TRBJ2-1	CASSLTSGAFYNEQFF	TGCGCCAGCAGCTTGACCAGCGGAGCCTTCTACAATGAGCAGTTCTTC
14	-	TRBV30	-	TRBJ1-3	CAWRHDTAGNTIYF	TGTGCCTGGAGACATGACACGGCTGGAAACACCATATATTTT
13	TRBD1	TRBV29-1	-	TRBJ2-2	CSVEELGGRGLFF	TGCAGCGTTGAAGAGTTAGGGGGCAGGGGGCTGTTTTTT
15	-	TRBV4-3	-	TRBJ2-1	CASSQDKLIYNEQFF	TGCGCCAGCAGCCAAGATAAACTAATCTACAATGAGCAGTTCTTC
14	-	TRBV6-5	-	TRBJ1-1	CASSPGHPNTEAFF	TGTGCCAGCAGTCCGGGACACCCGAACACTGAAGCTTTCTTT
15	-	TRBV28	-	TRBJ2-6	CASNIQGSGANVLTF	TGTGCCAGCAACATACAGGGATCTGGGGCCAACGTCCTGACTTTC
13	-	TRBV14	-	TRBJ2-5	CASRHLGSETQYF	TGTGCCAGCAGACACCTAGGATCGGAGACCCAGTACTTC
16	-	TRBV12-5	-	TRBJ2-7	CASGSPSPLSSYEQYF	TGTGCTAGTGGTTCGCCGTCCCCCCTTAGCTCCTACGAGCAGTACTTC
12	-	TRBV30	-	TRBJ2-3	CAWAPEAHYPYF	TGTGCCTGGGCGCCGGAGGCCCATTATCCGTATTTT
15	TRBD1	TRBV6-2/TRBV6-3	-	TRBJ2-5	CASSYFGQGQETQYF	TGTGCCAGCAGCTACTTCGGACAGGGGCAAGAGACCCAGTACTTC
16	TRBD2	TRBV7-3	few	TRBJ2-2	CASSLFASGNTGELFF	TGTGCCAGCAGCTTATTTGCTAGCGGGAACACCGGGGAGCTGTTTTTT
13	-	TRBV29-1	-	TRBJ2-5	CSVEGQGRGTQYF	TGCAGCGTTGAGGGGCAGGGCAGAGGGACCCAGTACTTC
14	-	TRBV7-9	-	TRBJ2-7	CASSLRDIAYEQYF	TGTGCCAGCAGCTTACGTGACATCGCCTACGAGCAGTACTTC
18	-	TRBV9	-	TRBJ2-1	CASSVTHRQGLPSNEQFF	TGTGCCAGCAGCGTTACTCACCGACAGGGACTTCCCTCCAATGAGCAGTTCTTC
14	-	TRBV18	-	TRBJ1-2	CASSPDPEGYGYTF	TGTGCCAGCTCACCGGACCCGGAGGGATATGGCTACACCTTC